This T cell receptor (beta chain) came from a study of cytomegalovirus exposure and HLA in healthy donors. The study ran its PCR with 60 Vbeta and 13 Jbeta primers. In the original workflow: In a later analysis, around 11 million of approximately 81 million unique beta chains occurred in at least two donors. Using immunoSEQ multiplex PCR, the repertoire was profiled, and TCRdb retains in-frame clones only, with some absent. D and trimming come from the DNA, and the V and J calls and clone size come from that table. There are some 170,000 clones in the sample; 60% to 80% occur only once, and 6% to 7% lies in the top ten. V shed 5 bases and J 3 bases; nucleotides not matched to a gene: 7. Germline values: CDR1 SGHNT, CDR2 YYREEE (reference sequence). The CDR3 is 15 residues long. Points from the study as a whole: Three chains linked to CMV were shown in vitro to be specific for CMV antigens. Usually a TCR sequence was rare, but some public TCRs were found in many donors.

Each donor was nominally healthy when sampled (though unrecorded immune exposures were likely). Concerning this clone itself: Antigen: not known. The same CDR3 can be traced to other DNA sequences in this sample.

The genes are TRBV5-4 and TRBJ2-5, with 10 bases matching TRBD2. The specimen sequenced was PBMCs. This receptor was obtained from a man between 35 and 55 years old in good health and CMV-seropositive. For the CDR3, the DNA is TGTGCCAGCAGTCGCACCGGACTAGCGGAAGAGACCCAGTACTTC. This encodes CASSRTGLAEETQYF.